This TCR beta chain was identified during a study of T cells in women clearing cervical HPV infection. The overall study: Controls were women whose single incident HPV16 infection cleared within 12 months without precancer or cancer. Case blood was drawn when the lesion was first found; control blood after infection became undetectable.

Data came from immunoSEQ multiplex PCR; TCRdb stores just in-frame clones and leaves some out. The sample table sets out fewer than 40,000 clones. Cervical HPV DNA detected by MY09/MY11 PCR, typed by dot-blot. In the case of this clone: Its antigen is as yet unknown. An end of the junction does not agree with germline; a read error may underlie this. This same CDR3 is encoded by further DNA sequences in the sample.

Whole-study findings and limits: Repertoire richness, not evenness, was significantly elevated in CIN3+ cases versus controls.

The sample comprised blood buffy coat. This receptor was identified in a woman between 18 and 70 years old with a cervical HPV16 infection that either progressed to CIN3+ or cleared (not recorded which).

CDR3 bases read: TGTGCCAGCTCACCAGATGACAGGAGAAACACT. It codes for CASSPDDRRNT. The full CDR3 is CASSPDDRRNTIYF. The J gene is TRBJ1-3, the V gene TRBV18, with D perhaps matching TRBD1 (6 bases). The read halts 3 residues ahead of the CDR3 end, with the missing end drawn from the germline J gene. The CDR3 covers 14 residues. The germline V gene has CDR1 KGHSH and CDR2 LQKENI. The full variable domain, in which reference TRBV18 and TRBJ1-3 provide the parts outside the CDR3, is NAGVMQNPRHLVRRRGQEARLRCSPMKGHSHVYWYRQLPEEGLKFMVYLQKENIIDESGMPKERFSAEFPKEGPSILRIQQVVRGDSAAYFCASSPDDRRNTIYFGEGSWLTVV.